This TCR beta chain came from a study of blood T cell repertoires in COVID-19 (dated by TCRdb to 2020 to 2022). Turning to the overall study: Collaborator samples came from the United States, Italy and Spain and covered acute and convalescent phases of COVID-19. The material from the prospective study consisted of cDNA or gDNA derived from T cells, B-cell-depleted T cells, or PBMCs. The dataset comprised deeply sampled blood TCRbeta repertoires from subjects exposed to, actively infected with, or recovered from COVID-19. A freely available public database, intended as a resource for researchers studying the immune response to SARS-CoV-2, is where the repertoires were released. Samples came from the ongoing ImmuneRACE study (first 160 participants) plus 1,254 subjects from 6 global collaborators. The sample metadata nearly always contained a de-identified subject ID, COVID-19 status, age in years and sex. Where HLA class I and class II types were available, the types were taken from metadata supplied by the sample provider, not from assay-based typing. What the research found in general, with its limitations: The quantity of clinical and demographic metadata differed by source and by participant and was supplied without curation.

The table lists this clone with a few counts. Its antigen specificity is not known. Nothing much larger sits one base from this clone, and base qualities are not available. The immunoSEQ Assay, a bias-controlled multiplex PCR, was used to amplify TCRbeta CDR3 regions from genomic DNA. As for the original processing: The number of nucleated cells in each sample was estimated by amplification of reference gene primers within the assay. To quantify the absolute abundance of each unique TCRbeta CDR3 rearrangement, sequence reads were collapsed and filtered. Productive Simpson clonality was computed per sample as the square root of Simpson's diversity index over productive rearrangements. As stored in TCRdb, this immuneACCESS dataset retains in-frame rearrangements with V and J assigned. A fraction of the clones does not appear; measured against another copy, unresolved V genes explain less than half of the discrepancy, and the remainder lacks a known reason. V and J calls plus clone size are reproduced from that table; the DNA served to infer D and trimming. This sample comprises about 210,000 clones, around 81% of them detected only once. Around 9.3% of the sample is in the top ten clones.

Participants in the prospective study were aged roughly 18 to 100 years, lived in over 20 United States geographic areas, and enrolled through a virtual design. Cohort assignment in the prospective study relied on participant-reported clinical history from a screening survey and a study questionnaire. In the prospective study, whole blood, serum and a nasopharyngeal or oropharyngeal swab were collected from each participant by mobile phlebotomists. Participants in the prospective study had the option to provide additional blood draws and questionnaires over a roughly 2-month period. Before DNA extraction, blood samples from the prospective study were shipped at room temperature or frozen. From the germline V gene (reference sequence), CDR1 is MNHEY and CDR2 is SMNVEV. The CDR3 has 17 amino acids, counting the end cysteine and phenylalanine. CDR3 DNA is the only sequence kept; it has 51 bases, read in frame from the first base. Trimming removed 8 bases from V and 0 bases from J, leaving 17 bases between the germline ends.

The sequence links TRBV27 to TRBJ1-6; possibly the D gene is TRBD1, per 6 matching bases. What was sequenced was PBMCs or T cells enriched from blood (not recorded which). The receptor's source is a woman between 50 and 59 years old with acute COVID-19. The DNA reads TGTGCCAGCGCACTGGGACAACTTAGCTCCTATAATTCACCCCTCCACTTT. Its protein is CASALGQLSSYNSPLHF.